The 16 T cell receptor beta chains reported below all come from one sample, sequenced in a study of cytomegalovirus exposure and HLA in healthy donors. With 60 Vbeta and 13 Jbeta primers, the PCR was carried out. Sequenced by immunoSEQ multiplex PCR; TCRdb stores in-frame clones only, minus some. The table shows about 90,000 clones, with approximately 60% occurring only once. The sequencing sample was made of PBMCs. These receptors originate from a woman aged 25-40 years in good health and CMV-seropositive.

The chain joins TRBV5-1 to TRBJ2-5, with 8 bases identical to TRBD2. J was trimmed by 2 bases and V by 4 bases; bases with no gene match: 7. Looked up from germline, CDR1 is SGHRS and CDR2 is YFSETQ. This CDR3 comprises 15 residues. In DNA, the CDR3 is TGCGCCAGCAGCCCCGGGGGGGCCTGGCAAGAGACCCAGTACTTC. This translates into CASSPGGAWQETQYF.

The rearrangement joins TRBV4-2 to TRBJ2-7; the D gene is possibly TRBD2 (5 bases). CDR1 and CDR2 (germline): LGHNA, YNFKEQ. The V and J ends lost 1 base and 6 bases respectively, with 7 bases between them. CDR3 length: 12 amino acids. The CDR3 DNA is TGTGCCAGCAGCCAAGGGGCGGGCGAGCAGTACTTC. It is translated as CASSQGAGEQYF.

The J gene is TRBJ2-3, the V gene TRBV5-8; D ambiguous. Germline V lookup: CDR1 SGHTS, CDR2 YDEGEE. The CDR3 length is 13 residues. The germline V and J ends were trimmed by 1 base and 2 bases, with 5 bases remaining between them. CDR3 bases: TGTGCCAGCAGCTTGTCCCTCACAGATACGCAGTATTTT. Translation: CASSLSLTDTQYF.

The chain is built from TRBV10-1 and TRBJ2-1, with D uncertain. V lost 3 bases, J lost 5 bases, and 14 bases lay in between. Germline-derived CDR1 and CDR2 are WNHNN and SYGVQD (reference sequence). This CDR3 has 15 amino acids. CDR3 sequence reads: CASSEGAVMDNEQFF. DNA of the CDR3: TGCGCCAGCAGTGAAGGCGCGGTGATGGACAATGAGCAGTTCTTC.

This clone was counted between two and nine times. The chain combines TRBV5-4 with TRBJ2-1; possibly TRBD1 for D (5 bases). The CDR3 contains 15 residues. Germline-derived CDR1 and CDR2 are SGHNT and YYREEE (reference sequence). V was trimmed by 5 bases and J by 10 bases, leaving 22 bases between them. The CDR3, as DNA: TGTGCCAGCAGACAAGACAGCACCCAAGGCATAGAGCAGTTCTTC. This codes for CASRQDSTQGIEQFF.

This clone has a handful of counts. The chain combines TRBV4-3 with TRBJ2-3; D call uncertain. The ends were cut back, 0 bases at V and 0 bases at J, with 4 bases in the middle. This CDR3 has 14 residues. The germline V gene has CDR1 LGHNA and CDR2 YSLEER. The CDR3 loop is CASSQDSSTDTQYF. The CDR3 nucleotides read TGCGCCAGCAGCCAAGACTCTAGCACAGATACGCAGTATTTT.

The chain joins TRBV2 to TRBJ1-5; 8 bases fit TRBD1. From germline, CDR1 is SNHLY and CDR2 FYNNEI. This CDR3 contains 15 residues. Unmatched junction bases numbered 11, after V lost 7 bases and J lost 6 bases. CDR3 in DNA: TGTGCCAGCAACCCGACAGGGGTTGTAAGTCAGCCCCAGCATTTT. Translated, it gives CASNPTGVVSQPQHF. Filled out from reference TRBV2 and TRBJ1-5, the complete variable domain reads EPEVTQTPSHQVTQMGQEVILRCVPISNHLYFYWYRQILGQKVEFLVSFYNNEISEKSEIFDDQFSVERPDGSNFTLKIRSTKLEDSAMYFCASNPTGVVSQPQHFGDGTRLSIL.

V gene TRBV4-1 combines with J gene TRBJ2-7, with D possibly being TRBD2 (5 bases). In germline, CDR1 is MGHRA, CDR2 YSYEKL. Trimming stripped 6 bases from V and 6 bases from J, with 12 bases between. The CDR3 runs 12 residues. This CDR3 reads CASRGDAAEQYF. For the CDR3, the DNA is TGCGCCAGCAGGGGAGACGCGGCCGAGCAGTACTTC.

Remarks on this clone: Distinct nucleotide sequences in the sample also encode this CDR3. The chain joins TRBV30 to TRBJ1-6; D possibly corresponds to TRBD1 (6 bases). This CDR3 comprises 13 residues. Trimming left V 2 bases short and J 10 bases short, with 12 bases between. Germline CDR1 GTSNPN, CDR2 SVGIG (reference sequence). CDR3 protein: CAWSSQGRSPLHF. The CDR3 DNA follows: TGTGCCTGGAGTTCCCAGGGGCGATCACCCCTCCACTTT.

There are a few counts of this clone. The chain uses TRBV13 and TRBJ1-1, with D unresolved. Trimming cost V 5 bases and J 8 bases, with 9 bases left between them. Germline V gene data show CDR1 as PRHDT and CDR2 as FYEKMQ (reference sequence). This CDR3 has 11 residues. The CDR3 loop is CASSGDLEAFF. As DNA, the CDR3 is TGTGCCAGCAGCGGCGACTTGGAAGCTTTCTTT.

Only one count was recorded for this clone. V and J are TRBV6-1 and TRBJ1-1, with a tentative D call TRBD1 (5 bases). Germline-derived CDR1 and CDR2 are MNHNS and SASEGT. Trimming shortened V by 7 bases and J by 3 bases, and 12 bases separated the two germline ends. The CDR3 consists of 13 residues. Here the CDR3 DNA reads TGTGCCAGCAATCAGGGTCCGGACACTGAAGCTTTCTTT. Residues: CASNQGPDTEAFF.

J is TRBJ1-3 and V is TRBV28; D is perhaps TRBD1 (5 bases). This CDR3 is 13 amino acids long. From germline, CDR1 is MDHEN and CDR2 SYDVKM. The V gene lost 6 bases and the J gene lost 4 bases, with 10 bases spanning the gap. The CDR3 loop is CASSLGGGNTIYF. In DNA form, the CDR3 reads TGTGCCAGCAGCCTTGGGGGGGGAAACACCATATATTTT.

The CDR3 bases are TGTGCCAGCAGCTCCTCAGGGACAGTTTCCTACGAGCAGTACTTC. It codes for CASSSSGTVSYEQYF. The chain is built from TRBV11-3 and TRBJ2-7, with 7 nucleotides matching TRBD1. In germline, CDR1 is SGHNT, CDR2 YENEEA. The CDR3 runs to 15 residues. With 4 bases clipped from V and 1 base from J, the junction kept 7 bases outside the gene matches.

The rearrangement uses TRBV30 and TRBJ1-5; D remains unclear. Looked up from germline, CDR1 is GTSNPN and CDR2 is SVGIG (reference sequence). This CDR3 is 13 amino acids long. The ends were cut back, 0 bases at V and 7 bases at J, with 10 bases in the middle. For the CDR3, the DNA is TGTGCCTGGAGTGTTCGAGGGCTACAGCCCCAGCATTTT. This codes for CAWSVRGLQPQHF.

This sequence joins TRBV19 and TRBJ1-5, with 7 positions matching TRBD1. This CDR3 region has 16 residues. The J segment lost 2 bases and the V segment lost 3 bases, leaving 7 bases of the junction unmatched. CDR1 is LNHDA and CDR2 is SQIVND in the germline V gene (reference sequence). CDR3 in DNA: TGTGCCAGTAGTATCTGGGACAGAGGGGGCAATCAGCCCCAGCATTTT. It codes for CASSIWDRGGNQPQHF.

The chain combines TRBV28 with TRBJ2-1; 7 positions agree with TRBD1. The CDR3 consists of 15 residues. Germline values: CDR1 MDHEN, CDR2 SYDVKM. The J segment lost 2 bases and the V segment lost 6 bases, leaving 7 bases of the junction unmatched. CDR3 sequence (DNA): TGTGCCAGCAGGCGGACAGGCACCACCTACAATGAGCAGTTCTTC. Translated: CASRRTGTTYNEQFF.